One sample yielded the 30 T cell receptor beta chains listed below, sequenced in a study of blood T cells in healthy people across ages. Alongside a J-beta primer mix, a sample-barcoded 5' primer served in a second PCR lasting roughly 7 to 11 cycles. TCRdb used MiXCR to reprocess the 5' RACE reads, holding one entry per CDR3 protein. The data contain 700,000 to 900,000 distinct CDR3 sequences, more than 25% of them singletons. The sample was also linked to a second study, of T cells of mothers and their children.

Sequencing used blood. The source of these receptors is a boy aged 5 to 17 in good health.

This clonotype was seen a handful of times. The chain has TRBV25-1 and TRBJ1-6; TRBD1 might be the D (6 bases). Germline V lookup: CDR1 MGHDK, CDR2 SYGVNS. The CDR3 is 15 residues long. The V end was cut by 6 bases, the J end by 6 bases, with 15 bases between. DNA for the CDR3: TGTGCCAGCAGAACGGGGGGGGCGCTTAATTCACCCCTCCACTTT. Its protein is CASRTGGALNSPLHF.

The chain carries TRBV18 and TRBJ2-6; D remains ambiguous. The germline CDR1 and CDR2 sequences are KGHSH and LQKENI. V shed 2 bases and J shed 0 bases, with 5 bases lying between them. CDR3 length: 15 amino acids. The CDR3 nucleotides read TGTGCCAGCTCACCAATGGTCTCTGGGGCCAACGTCCTGACTTTC. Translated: CASSPMVSGANVLTF.

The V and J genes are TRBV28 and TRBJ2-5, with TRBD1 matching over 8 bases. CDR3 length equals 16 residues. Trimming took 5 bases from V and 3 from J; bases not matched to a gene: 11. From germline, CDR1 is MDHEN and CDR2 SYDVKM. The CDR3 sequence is CASSPQRQGPEETQYF. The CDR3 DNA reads TGTGCCAGCAGTCCCCAGAGACAGGGGCCAGAAGAGACCCAGTACTTC.

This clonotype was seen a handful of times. CDR3 coding DNA: TGTGCCAGCACCCTCTGGACAGGGGGCTCCTACAATGAGCAGTTCTTC. This gives the protein CASTLWTGGSYNEQFF. This chain links TRBV12-3 or TRBV12-4 with TRBJ2-1, with TRBD1 matching 10 bases. V gave up 7 bases and J gave up 0 bases; unmatched junction bases: 6. There are 16 residues in the CDR3.

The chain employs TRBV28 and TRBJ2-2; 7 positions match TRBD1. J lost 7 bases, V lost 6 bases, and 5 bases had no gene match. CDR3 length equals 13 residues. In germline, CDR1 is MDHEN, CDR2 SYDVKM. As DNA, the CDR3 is TGTGCCAGCAGCACGACAGGGCTCGGGGAGCTGTTTTTT. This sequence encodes CASSTTGLGELFF.

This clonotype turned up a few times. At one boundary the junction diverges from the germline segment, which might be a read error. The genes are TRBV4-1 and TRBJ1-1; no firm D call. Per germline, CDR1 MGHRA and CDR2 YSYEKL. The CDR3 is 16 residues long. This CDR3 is CASRQVLGPQPGEAFF. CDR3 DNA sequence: TGCGCCAGCAGACAAGTCTTGGGCCCCCAGCCGGGTGAAGCTTTCTTT.

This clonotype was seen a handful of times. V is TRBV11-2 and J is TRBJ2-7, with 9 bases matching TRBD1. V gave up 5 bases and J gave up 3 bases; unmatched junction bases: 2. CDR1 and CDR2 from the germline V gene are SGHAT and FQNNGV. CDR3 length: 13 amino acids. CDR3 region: CASSMDRGYEQYF. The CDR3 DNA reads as TGTGCCAGCAGCATGGACAGGGGCTACGAGCAGTACTTC.

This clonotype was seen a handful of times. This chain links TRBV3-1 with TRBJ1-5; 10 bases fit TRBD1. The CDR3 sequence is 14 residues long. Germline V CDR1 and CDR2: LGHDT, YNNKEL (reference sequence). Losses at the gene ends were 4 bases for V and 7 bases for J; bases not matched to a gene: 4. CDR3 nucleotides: TGTGCCAGCAGCCCCGGGACAGGGGAGCAGCCCCAGCATTTT. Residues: CASSPGTGEQPQHF.

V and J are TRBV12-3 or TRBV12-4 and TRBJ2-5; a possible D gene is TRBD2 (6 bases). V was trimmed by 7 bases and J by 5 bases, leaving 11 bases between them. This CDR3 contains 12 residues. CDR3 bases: TGTGCCAGCAAAGTCGGGGGTGAGACCCAGTACTTC. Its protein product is CASKVGGETQYF.

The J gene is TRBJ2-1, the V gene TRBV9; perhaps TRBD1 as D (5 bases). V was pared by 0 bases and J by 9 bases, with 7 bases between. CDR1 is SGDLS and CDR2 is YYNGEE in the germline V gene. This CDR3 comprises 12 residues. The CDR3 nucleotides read TGTGCCAGCAGCGTAGAAGGGGTTGAGCAGTTCTTC. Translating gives CASSVEGVEQFF.

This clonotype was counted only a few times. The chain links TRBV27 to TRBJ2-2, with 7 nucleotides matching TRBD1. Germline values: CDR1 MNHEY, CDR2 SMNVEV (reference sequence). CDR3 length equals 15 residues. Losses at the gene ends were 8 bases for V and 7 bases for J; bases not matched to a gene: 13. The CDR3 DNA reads TGTGCCAGCTCCACCCGACAGGGCTCAAACGGGGAGCTGTTTTTT. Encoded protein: CASSTRQGSNGELFF.

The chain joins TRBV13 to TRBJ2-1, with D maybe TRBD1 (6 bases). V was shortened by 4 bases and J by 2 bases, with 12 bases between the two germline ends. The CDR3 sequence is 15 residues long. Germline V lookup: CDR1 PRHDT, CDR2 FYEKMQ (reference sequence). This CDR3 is CASSSSGAPYNEQFF. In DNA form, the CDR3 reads TGTGCCAGCAGCTCTTCAGGGGCCCCCTACAATGAGCAGTTCTTC.

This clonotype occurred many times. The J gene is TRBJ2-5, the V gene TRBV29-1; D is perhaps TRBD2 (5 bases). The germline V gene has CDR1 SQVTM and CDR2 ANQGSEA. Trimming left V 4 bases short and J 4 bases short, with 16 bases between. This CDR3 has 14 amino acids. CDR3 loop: CSVARDPLTETQYF. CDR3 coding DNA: TGCAGCGTTGCGAGGGATCCGTTAACAGAGACCCAGTACTTC.

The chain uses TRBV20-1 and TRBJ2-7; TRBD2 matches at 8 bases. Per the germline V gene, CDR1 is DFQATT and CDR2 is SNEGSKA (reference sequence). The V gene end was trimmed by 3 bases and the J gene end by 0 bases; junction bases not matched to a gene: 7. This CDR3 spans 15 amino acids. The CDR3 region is CSASPSTSASYEQYF. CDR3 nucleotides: TGCAGTGCTAGCCCCTCGACTAGCGCCTCCTACGAGCAGTACTTC.

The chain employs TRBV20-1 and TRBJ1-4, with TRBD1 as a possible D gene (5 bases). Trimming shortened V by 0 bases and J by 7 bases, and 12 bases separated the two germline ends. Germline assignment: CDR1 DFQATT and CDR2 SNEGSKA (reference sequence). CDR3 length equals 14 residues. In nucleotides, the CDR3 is TGCAGTGCTAGAGATCCGGGGGTGGGTGAAAAACTGTTTTTT. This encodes CSARDPGVGEKLFF.

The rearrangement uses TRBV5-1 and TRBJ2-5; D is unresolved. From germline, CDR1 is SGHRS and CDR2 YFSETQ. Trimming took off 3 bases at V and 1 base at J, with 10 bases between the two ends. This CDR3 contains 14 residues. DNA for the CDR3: TGCGCCAGCAGCTGGGCGACATCCCAAGAGACCCAGTACTTC. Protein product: CASSWATSQETQYF.

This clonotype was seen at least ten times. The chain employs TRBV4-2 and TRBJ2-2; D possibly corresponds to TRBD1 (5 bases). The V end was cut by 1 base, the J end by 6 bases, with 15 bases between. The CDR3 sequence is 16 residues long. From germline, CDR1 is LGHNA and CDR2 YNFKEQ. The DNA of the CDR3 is TGTGCCAGCAGCCAAGGCCCTCAGGGTGAGGCCGGGGAGCTGTTTTTT. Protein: CASSQGPQGEAGELFF.

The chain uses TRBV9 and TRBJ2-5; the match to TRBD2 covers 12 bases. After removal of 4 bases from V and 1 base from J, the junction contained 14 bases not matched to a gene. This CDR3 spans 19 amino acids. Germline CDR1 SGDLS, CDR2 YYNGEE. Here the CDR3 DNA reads TGTGCCAGCAGCACCAGGCCCTTTACTAGCGGGGGGCCCCAAGAGACCCAGTACTTC. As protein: CASSTRPFTSGGPQETQYF.

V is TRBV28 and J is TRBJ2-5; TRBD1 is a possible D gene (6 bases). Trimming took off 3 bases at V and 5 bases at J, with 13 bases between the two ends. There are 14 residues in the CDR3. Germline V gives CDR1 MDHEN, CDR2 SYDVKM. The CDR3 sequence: CASSFKQGWETQYF. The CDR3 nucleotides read TGTGCCAGCAGTTTTAAACAGGGCTGGGAGACCCAGTACTTC.

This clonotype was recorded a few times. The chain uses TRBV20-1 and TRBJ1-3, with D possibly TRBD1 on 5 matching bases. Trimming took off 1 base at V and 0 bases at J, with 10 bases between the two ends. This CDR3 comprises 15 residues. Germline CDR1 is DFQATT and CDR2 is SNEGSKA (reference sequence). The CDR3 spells CSARVLGTSGNTIYF. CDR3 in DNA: TGCAGTGCTAGAGTTCTCGGGACCTCTGGAAACACCATATATTTT.

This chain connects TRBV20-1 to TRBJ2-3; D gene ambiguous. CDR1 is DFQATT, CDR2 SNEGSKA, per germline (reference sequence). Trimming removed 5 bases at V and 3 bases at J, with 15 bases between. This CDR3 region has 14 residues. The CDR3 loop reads CSALASYKTDTQYF. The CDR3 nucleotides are TGCAGTGCTCTCGCAAGCTACAAGACAGATACGCAGTATTTT.

Written as DNA, the CDR3 is TGTGCCAGCAGCTCCCGGACAGGGGGGGGGACTGAAGCTTTCTTT. It yields the protein CASSSRTGGGTEAFF. The chain carries TRBV7-6 and TRBJ1-1; 10 nucleotides line up with TRBD1. Germline V gene lookup returns CDR1 SGHVS and CDR2 FNYEAQ. V lost 4 bases, J lost 5 bases, and 7 bases stayed unmatched. CDR3 size: 15 residues.

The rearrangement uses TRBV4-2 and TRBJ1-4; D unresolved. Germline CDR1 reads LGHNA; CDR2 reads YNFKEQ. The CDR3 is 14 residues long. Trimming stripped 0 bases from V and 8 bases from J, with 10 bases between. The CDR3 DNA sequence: TGTGCCAGCAGCCAAGAGGGGTACCCGGAAAAACTGTTTTTT. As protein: CASSQEGYPEKLFF.

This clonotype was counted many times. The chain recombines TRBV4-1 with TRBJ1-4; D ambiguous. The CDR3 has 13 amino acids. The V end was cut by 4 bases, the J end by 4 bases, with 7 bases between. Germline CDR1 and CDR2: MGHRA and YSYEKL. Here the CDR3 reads CASSPERNEKLFF. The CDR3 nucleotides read TGCGCCAGCAGCCCCGAACGTAATGAAAAACTGTTTTTT.

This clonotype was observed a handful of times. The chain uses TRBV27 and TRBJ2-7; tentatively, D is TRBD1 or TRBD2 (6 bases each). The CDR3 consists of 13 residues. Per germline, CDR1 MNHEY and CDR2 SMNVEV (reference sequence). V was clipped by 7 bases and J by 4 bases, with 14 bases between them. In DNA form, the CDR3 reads TGTGCCAGCAAGGACCCGGGGGCGTACGAGCAGTACTTC. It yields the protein CASKDPGAYEQYF.

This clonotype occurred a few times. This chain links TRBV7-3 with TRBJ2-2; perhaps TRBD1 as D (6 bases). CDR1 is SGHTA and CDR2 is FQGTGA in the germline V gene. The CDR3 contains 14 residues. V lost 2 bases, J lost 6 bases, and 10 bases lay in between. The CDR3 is CASSLQGSAGELFF. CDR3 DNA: TGTGCCAGCAGCTTACAGGGGTCGGCCGGGGAGCTGTTTTTT.

CDR3 coding DNA: TGTGCCAGCAGTGACACTGCACAGGGCCGAAAACTGTTTTTT. The encoded protein is CASSDTAQGRKLFF. The chain carries TRBV28 and TRBJ1-4, with a possible D match to TRBD1 (6 bases). The CDR3 is 14 residues long. From germline, CDR1 is MDHEN and CDR2 SYDVKM. Trimming left V 5 bases short and J 10 bases short, with 17 bases between. The variable domain in full, with the rest retrieved from reference TRBV28 and TRBJ1-4, is DVKVTQSSRYLVKRTGEKVFLECVQDMDHENMFWYRQDPGLGLRLIYFSYDVKMKEKGDIPEGYSVSREKKERFSLILESASTNQTSMYLCASSDTAQGRKLFFGSGTQLSVL.

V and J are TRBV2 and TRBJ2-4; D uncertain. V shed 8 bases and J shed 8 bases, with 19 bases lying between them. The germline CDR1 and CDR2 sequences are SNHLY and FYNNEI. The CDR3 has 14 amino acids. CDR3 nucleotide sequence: TGTGCCAGCCAGAATTCGTTCCTAGAATACATTCAGTACTTC. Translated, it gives CASQNSFLEYIQYF.

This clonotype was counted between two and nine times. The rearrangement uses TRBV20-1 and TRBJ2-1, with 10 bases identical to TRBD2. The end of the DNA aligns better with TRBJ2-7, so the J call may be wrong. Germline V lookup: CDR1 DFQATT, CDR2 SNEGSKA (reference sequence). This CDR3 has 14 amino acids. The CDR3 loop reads CSAISGGPLPEQYF. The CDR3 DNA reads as TGCAGTGCTATTAGCGGGGGGCCCCTTCCCGAGCAGTACTTC.

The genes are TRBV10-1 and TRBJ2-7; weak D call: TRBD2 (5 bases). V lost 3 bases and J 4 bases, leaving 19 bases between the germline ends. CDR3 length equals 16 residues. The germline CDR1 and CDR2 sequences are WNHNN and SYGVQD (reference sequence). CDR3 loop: CASSEGGTPGVYEQYF. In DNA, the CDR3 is TGCGCCAGCAGTGAAGGAGGAACCCCCGGAGTATACGAGCAGTACTTC.